The 8 T cell receptor beta chains reported below all come from one sample, sequenced in a study of cytomegalovirus exposure and HLA in healthy donors. Use of 60 Vbeta and 13 Jbeta primers characterized the PCR. Clones were read by immunoSEQ multiplex PCR, and TCRdb kept only the in-frame ones, dropping some. The sample includes around 200,000 clones, roughly 80% of them seen just once. The sequencing sample was made of PBMCs. All receptors come from a woman in her late teens or twenties in good health and CMV-seronegative.

The DNA for the CDR3 is TGCGCCAGCAGCTTGGGGTCGGGGAATGAGCAGTTCTTC. As protein: CASSLGSGNEQFF. This sequence joins TRBV5-1 and TRBJ2-1, with D maybe TRBD2 (5 bases). Germline CDR1 SGHRS, CDR2 YFSETQ. This CDR3 spans 13 amino acids. V was shortened by 0 bases and J by 7 bases, with 8 bases between the two germline ends.

The chain recombines TRBV5-1 with TRBJ2-4; 8 bases are shared with TRBD1. The CDR3 length is 15 residues. Per germline, CDR1 SGHRS and CDR2 YFSETQ. Germline trimming cut 2 bases from V and 6 bases from J; bases unmatched to any gene: 7. CDR3 in amino acids: CASSFQQGARNIQYF. The CDR3 DNA reads as TGCGCCAGCAGCTTTCAGCAGGGGGCTAGAAACATTCAGTACTTC.

The chain employs TRBV5-4 and TRBJ2-5, with 10 bases matching TRBD2. The germline V gene encodes CDR1 SGHNT and CDR2 YYREEE (reference sequence). The CDR3 contains 16 residues. The V gene end was trimmed by 0 bases and the J gene end by 4 bases; junction bases not matched to a gene: 6. The CDR3 DNA reads as TGTGCCAGCAGCTTGGCCCTAGCGGGGGCCAGAGAGACCCAGTACTTC. This encodes CASSLALAGARETQYF.

The rearrangement links TRBV6-5 to TRBJ1-4, with no clear D. The CDR3 length is 12 residues. V lost 6 bases and J 8 bases, leaving 10 bases between the germline ends. Per germline, CDR1 MNHEY and CDR2 SVGAGI. Here the CDR3 reads CASSPRGEKLFF. CDR3 DNA: TGTGCCAGCAGCCCACGAGGAGAAAAACTGTTTTTT.

This clone showed up just a few times. The rearrangement links TRBV5-4 to TRBJ2-1; possible D gene TRBD2, 5 bases. From germline, CDR1 is SGHNT and CDR2 YYREEE (reference sequence). The CDR3 is made up of 15 amino acids. The V end was cut by 4 bases, the J end by 5 bases, with 16 bases between. The CDR3: CASSLGGRADNEQFF. The CDR3 DNA follows: TGTGCCAGCAGCCTAGGTGGGCGGGCGGACAATGAGCAGTTCTTC.

This rearrangement joins TRBV4-2 to TRBJ1-3; the D is unclear. Germline V CDR1 and CDR2: LGHNA, YNFKEQ. Trimming stripped 1 base from V and 0 bases from J, with 13 bases between. The CDR3 totals 17 residues. The CDR3 here is CASSQVSSRGSGNTIYF. CDR3 sequence (DNA): TGTGCCAGCAGCCAAGTCTCCTCCAGAGGCTCTGGAAACACCATATATTTT.

The chain combines TRBV6-5 with TRBJ1-6, with D possibly TRBD1 on 5 matching bases. V lost 5 bases and J lost 7, with 12 bases in between. The CDR3 has 14 residues. Germline CDR1 reads MNHEY; CDR2 reads SVGAGI. The CDR3 coding sequence is TGTGCCAGCAGTACTATACAGGCGAATTCACCCCTCCACTTT. Translating gives CASSTIQANSPLHF.

V gene TRBV27 combines with J gene TRBJ2-5; 7 bases are a match to TRBD1. CDR3 length: 13 amino acids. J was trimmed by 4 bases and V by 3 bases; bases with no gene match: 2. The germline V gene encodes CDR1 MNHEY and CDR2 SMNVEV (reference sequence). CDR3 sequence: CASSFGDRETQYF. The DNA of the CDR3 is TGTGCCAGCAGTTTCGGGGACAGAGAGACCCAGTACTTC.